These 31 T cell receptor beta chains were sequenced from one sample in a study of blood T cell repertoires in COVID-19. Using immunoSEQ multiplex PCR, the repertoire was profiled, and TCRdb retains in-frame clones only, with some absent. The sample shows over 85,000 clones, approximately 85% of them seen only once. The sequenced sample consisted of peripheral blood. These receptors came from a woman in her sixties or seventies with acute or convalescent COVID-19.

The gene calls are TRBV28 and TRBJ1-6; D gene ambiguous. The germline V and J ends were trimmed by 6 bases and 3 bases, with 12 bases remaining between them. The CDR3 is made up of 15 amino acids. Germline V gene data show CDR1 as MDHEN and CDR2 as SYDVKM. The CDR3 loop is CASSHRTYYNSPLHF. CDR3 DNA: TGTGCCAGCAGCCACCGGACTTACTATAATTCACCCCTCCACTTT.

This chain connects TRBV3-1 (or the pseudogene TRBV3-2) to TRBJ2-2; D is unclear. Germline-derived CDR1 and CDR2 are LGHDT and YNNKEL (reference sequence). V dropped 3 bases and J dropped 3 bases, with 8 bases sitting between them. This CDR3 has 14 amino acids. CDR3 in DNA: TGTGCCAGCAGCCAGGTCAGGTACACCGGGGAGCTGTTTTTT. Translating it yields CASSQVRYTGELFF.

This chain joins TRBV30 and TRBJ1-6; 7 bases match TRBD1. The CDR3 is made up of 16 amino acids. The germline V gene has CDR1 GTSNPN and CDR2 SVGIG (reference sequence). With 3 bases clipped from V and 6 bases from J, the junction kept 11 bases outside the gene matches. The CDR3 reads CAWRPQERGPNSPLHF. The CDR3 DNA is TGTGCCTGGAGACCCCAAGAAAGGGGGCCTAATTCACCCCTCCACTTT.

The chain employs TRBV11-2 and TRBJ1-4, with a possible D match to TRBD1 (6 bases). The germline CDR1 and CDR2 sequences are SGHAT and FQNNGV. The CDR3 sequence is 16 residues long. Trimming removed 5 bases at V and 4 bases at J, with 17 bases between. The CDR3 region is CASSLTGIGLNEKLFF. The DNA for the CDR3 is TGTGCCAGCAGCCTTACAGGGATTGGGCTTAATGAAAAACTGTTTTTT.

The chain employs TRBV6-6 and TRBJ1-5; no reliable D call. Germline-derived CDR1 and CDR2 are MNHNY and SVGAGI (reference sequence). V was shortened by 4 bases and J by 2 bases, with 9 bases between the two germline ends. The CDR3 covers 14 residues. The CDR3 sequence is CASSFLGGNQPQHF. CDR3 sequence (DNA): TGTGCCAGCAGTTTTCTCGGGGGCAATCAGCCCCAGCATTTT.

This clone turned up a few times. The J gene is TRBJ2-7, the V gene TRBV19; 7 positions agree with TRBD2. CDR3 length equals 14 residues. V shed 4 bases, J shed 7 bases, and the junction held 10 bases outside the gene matches. CDR1 and CDR2 (germline): LNHDA, SQIVND (reference sequence). The CDR3, as DNA: TGTGCCAGTAGTAAGGGAGGGGCTGCGGGGGAGCAGTACTTC. This encodes CASSKGGAAGEQYF.

V usage is TRBV5-4 and J usage is TRBJ2-7, with D perhaps TRBD1 (5 bases). V lost 2 bases and J lost 4, with 7 bases in between. CDR3 length equals 12 residues. CDR1 SGHNT and CDR2 YYREEE come from the germline V gene (reference sequence). The CDR3 DNA sequence: TGTGCCAGCAGCTTCCAGGGATACGAGCAGTACTTC. Translated: CASSFQGYEQYF.

The chain recombines TRBV6-5 with TRBJ1-4; the match to TRBD1 covers 8 bases. CDR1 is MNHEY and CDR2 is SVGAGI in the germline V gene. V dropped 6 bases and J dropped 8; count of bases not matched to a gene: 2. This CDR3 contains 12 residues. CDR3: CASSAGGEKLFF. CDR3 DNA sequence: TGTGCCAGCAGCGCAGGGGGCGAAAAACTGTTTTTT.

The chain couples TRBV29-1 to TRBJ1-2; no clear D. V lost 4 bases to trimming and J lost 8 bases, with 17 bases between them. The CDR3 is 13 residues long. Germline CDR1 reads SQVTM; CDR2 reads ANQGSEA. In DNA form, the CDR3 reads TGCAGCGTTGGAAGCGGGTTCCCCGGGGGCTACACCTTC. Its translation is CSVGSGFPGGYTF. Together with reference TRBV29-1 and TRBJ1-2, the CDR3 gives the full variable domain: SAVISQKPSRDICQRGTSLTIQCQVDSQVTMMFWYRQQPGQSLTLIATANQGSEATYESGFVIDKFPISRPNLTFSTLTVSNMSPEDSSIYLCSVGSGFPGGYTFGSGTRLTVV.

The chain is built from TRBV7-3 and TRBJ2-1; 12 bases align to TRBD2. This CDR3 comprises 17 residues. Per the germline V gene, CDR1 is SGHTA and CDR2 is FQGTGA. J gave up 4 bases and V 1 base, and 5 bases lay outside the gene matches. The CDR3 DNA reads as TGTGCCAGCAGCTTAAGGCCTAGCGGGGGGGCTTACAATGAGCAGTTCTTC. Translated, it gives CASSLRPSGGAYNEQFF.

This clone was detected only once. The V gene is TRBV9, the J gene TRBJ2-5, with 7 bases that match TRBD2. Trimming removed 1 base from V and 7 bases from J; junction bases left unmatched: 4. CDR3 length: 13 amino acids. Germline CDR1 is SGDLS and CDR2 is YYNGEE. The CDR3 nucleotides read TGTGCCAGCAGCGTATCCGGGGAGGGGACCCAGTACTTC. Residues: CASSVSGEGTQYF.

The rearrangement links TRBV10-3 to TRBJ2-7; 10 bases align to TRBD1. CDR3 length: 16 amino acids. Per germline, CDR1 ENHRY and CDR2 SYGVKD. Losses at the gene ends were 2 bases for V and 4 bases for J; bases not matched to a gene: 8. The DNA for the CDR3 is TGTGCCATCAGTGAGAGCGGCACGGGACAGGGGTACGAGCAGTACTTC. The encoded protein is CAISESGTGQGYEQYF.

This clone was seen a few times. CDR3 in amino acids: CASSRTGQTYGYTF. The CDR3 nucleotides are TGTGCCAGCAGCAGGACAGGACAGACATATGGCTACACCTTC. The J gene is TRBJ1-2, the V gene TRBV6-2 or TRBV6-3, with 7 bases that match TRBD1. Germline-derived CDR1 and CDR2 are MNHEY and SVGEGT. The V and J ends lost 6 bases and 5 bases, in that order; junction bases with no gene match: 9. This CDR3 comprises 14 residues.

The chain links TRBV5-1 to TRBJ2-3; D might be TRBD2 (5 bases). There are 13 residues in the CDR3. V lost 0 bases, J lost 10 bases, and 12 bases lay in between. The germline gives CDR1 SGHRS, CDR2 YFSETQ. CDR3 in amino acids: CASSLDGELPQYF. The CDR3 DNA sequence: TGCGCCAGCAGCTTGGATGGGGAGCTTCCGCAGTATTTT.

This clone appeared a single time. The V call is TRBV3-1 (or the pseudogene TRBV3-2), the J call TRBJ1-1; the D gene is possibly TRBD1 (6 bases). CDR1 LGHDT and CDR2 YNNKEL come from the germline V gene (reference sequence). This CDR3 comprises 14 residues. V lost 4 bases and J 7 bases, leaving 16 bases between the germline ends. CDR3 DNA sequence: TGTGCCAGCAGCCGTCGAACCGACAGGAATGAAGCTTTCTTT. Translated: CASSRRTDRNEAFF.

A word on this clone: A read error may produce the germline difference seen at one junction end. The rearrangement uses TRBV4-2 and TRBJ1-1; D ambiguous. This CDR3 contains 12 residues. The germline V gene has CDR1 LGHNA and CDR2 YNFKEQ. This CDR3 reads CASSQDTITYEF. DNA for the CDR3: TGTGCCAGCAGCCAAGACACGATTACGTACGAGTTT.

This clone was detected many times. The chain combines TRBV5-6 with TRBJ2-5, with a weak D call TRBD1 (7 bases). The CDR3 is 17 residues long. Trimming left V 0 bases short and J 1 base short, with 16 bases between. CDR1 is SGHDT and CDR2 is YYEEEE in the germline V gene. CDR3 sequence (DNA): TGTGCCAGCAGCTTGGTGGGGCGGGACAGCAGCCAAGAGACCCAGTACTTC. Protein sequence: CASSLVGRDSSQETQYF.

The chain combines TRBV6-6 with TRBJ2-1, with D hard to call. Germline V lookup: CDR1 MNHNY, CDR2 SVGAGI (reference sequence). This CDR3 region has 13 residues. V was trimmed by 5 bases and J by 4 bases, leaving 9 bases between them. In nucleotides, the CDR3 is TGTGCCAGCAGTAGCATGAAGTACAATGAGCAGTTCTTC. Amino acid sequence: CASSSMKYNEQFF.

This chain connects TRBV21-1 to TRBJ1-6; TRBD1, as called in the table, went unchecked against the DNA. TRBV21-1 is labeled a pseudogene. This CDR3 is 14 amino acids long. The chain's CDR3 is CASSKGPGNSPLHF. The CDR3, as DNA: TGTGCCAGCAGCAAAGGGCCAGGCAATTCACCCCTCCACTTT.

The chain has TRBV18 and TRBJ2-2; possible D gene TRBD1, 6 bases. Germline V lookup: CDR1 KGHSH, CDR2 LQKENI. Trimming removed 5 bases from V and 4 bases from J, with 8 bases in between. The CDR3 consists of 13 residues. CDR3 region: CASSGQITGELFF. The CDR3 bases are TGTGCCAGCTCAGGACAGATCACCGGGGAGCTGTTTTTT. Variable domain in full (rest from reference TRBV18 and TRBJ2-2): NAGVMQNPRHLVRRRGQEARLRCSPMKGHSHVYWYRQLPEEGLKFMVYLQKENIIDESGMPKERFSAEFPKEGPSILRIQQVVRGDSAAYFCASSGQITGELFFGEGSRLTVL.

The CDR3 region is CSTIDVADTQYF. CDR3 DNA: TGCAGTACTATCGACGTCGCAGATACGCAGTATTTT. The V gene is TRBV29-1, the J gene TRBJ2-3; no reliable D call. There are 12 residues in the CDR3. The V gene's germline CDR1 is SQVTM and CDR2 ANQGSEA.

V and J are TRBV29-1 and TRBJ1-2, with 8 bases lining up with TRBD1. Looked up from germline, CDR1 is SQVTM and CDR2 is ANQGSEA. The CDR3 contains 13 residues. The V gene end was trimmed by 6 bases and the J gene end by 8 bases; junction bases not matched to a gene: 11. The CDR3 DNA reads TGCAGCGTCACCGGACAGGGCGTCGCAGGCTACACCTTC. This translates into CSVTGQGVAGYTF. The full variable domain, completed using reference TRBV29-1 and TRBJ1-2, is SAVISQKPSRDICQRGTSLTIQCQVDSQVTMMFWYRQQPGQSLTLIATANQGSEATYESGFVIDKFPISRPNLTFSTLTVSNMSPEDSSIYLCSVTGQGVAGYTFGSGTRLTVV.

The chain employs TRBV7-2 and TRBJ1-1; 7 nucleotides agree with TRBD1. The CDR3 is made up of 16 amino acids. The junction had 12 bases not matched to a gene; V was cut back by 3 bases and J by 5 bases. The germline gives CDR1 SGHTA, CDR2 FQGNSA. The CDR3 nucleotides read TGTGCCAGCAGCTTCCCCCAGGGCGCAGGGGGGACTGAAGCTTTCTTT. This gives the protein CASSFPQGAGGTEAFF.

V usage is TRBV4-3 and J usage is TRBJ1-6, with TRBD1 as a possible D gene (5 bases). This CDR3 is built from 15 residues. CDR1 is LGHNA and CDR2 is YSLEER in the germline V gene. Trimming took off 1 base at V and 6 bases at J, with 10 bases between the two ends. CDR3 region: CASSQAVTANSPLHF. In DNA, the CDR3 is TGCGCCAGCAGCCAAGCCGTGACAGCTAATTCACCCCTCCACTTT.

The CDR3 nucleotides are TGCGCCAGCAGCCAAGATGACAGTCACTATGGCTACACCTTC. It specifies CASSQDDSHYGYTF. J is TRBJ1-2 and V is TRBV4-3, with TRBD1 as a possible D gene (5 bases). CDR3 length: 14 amino acids. Germline values: CDR1 LGHNA, CDR2 YSLEER. The V and J ends lost 0 bases and 3 bases respectively, with 8 bases between them.

The rearrangement joins TRBV28 to TRBJ1-5, with D perhaps TRBD1 (6 bases). The germline gives CDR1 MDHEN, CDR2 SYDVKM. The CDR3 is 16 residues long. The V gene lost 4 bases and the J gene lost 0 bases, with 13 bases spanning the gap. The chain's CDR3 is CASSSIQGYSNQPQHF. CDR3 DNA sequence: TGTGCCAGCAGTTCTATACAGGGTTATAGCAATCAGCCCCAGCATTTT.

This sequence joins TRBV9 and TRBJ2-5; TRBD2 matches 7 bases. CDR3 length: 14 residues. V shed 4 bases and J 5 bases; nucleotides not matched to a gene: 8. The V gene's germline CDR1 is SGDLS and CDR2 YYNGEE. DNA of the CDR3: TGTGCCAGCAGCCCTCCGGGGGGAGTCGAGACCCAGTACTTC. Residues: CASSPPGGVETQYF. The entire variable domain, with the rest obtained from reference TRBV9 and TRBJ2-5, is as follows: DSGVTQTPKHLITATGQRVTLRCSPRSGDLSVYWYQQSLDQGLQFLIQYYNGEERAKGNILERFSAQQFPDLHSELNLSSLELGDSALYFCASSPPGGVETQYFGPGTRLLVL.

The rearrangement uses TRBV4-3 and TRBJ2-3, with 10 bases lining up with TRBD2. Trimming cost V 0 bases and J 2 bases; bases outside gene matches: 5. Germline loops: CDR1 LGHNA, CDR2 YSLEER. The CDR3 runs to 17 residues. The CDR3 protein is CASSQDFTSGATDTQYF. CDR3 coding DNA: TGCGCCAGCAGCCAAGATTTTACTAGCGGGGCCACAGATACGCAGTATTTT.

This chain joins TRBV4-3 and TRBJ1-4; a weak D match, TRBD1 (6 bases). CDR1 is LGHNA and CDR2 is YSLEER in the germline V gene. The CDR3 contains 21 residues. V was pared by 0 bases and J by 4 bases, with 27 bases between. For the CDR3, the DNA is TGCGCCAGCAGCCAAGAGCGGACTGAGGGGGGGAGCGATGTCCTTAATGAAAAACTGTTTTTT. Translation gives CASSQERTEGGSDVLNEKLFF.

The V call is TRBV29-1, the J call TRBJ1-2, with TRBD1 matching 10 bases. The CDR3 has 17 amino acids. Per germline, CDR1 SQVTM and CDR2 ANQGSEA. The J segment lost 0 bases and the V segment lost 3 bases, leaving 10 bases of the junction unmatched. In DNA form, the CDR3 reads TGCAGCGTTGATGTGCCGGGACAGGGGACGGCTAACTATGGCTACACCTTC. Protein sequence: CSVDVPGQGTANYGYTF.

J is TRBJ1-6 and V is TRBV5-8, with a weak D call TRBD1 (5 bases). The CDR3 extends over 14 amino acids. From germline, CDR1 is SGHTS and CDR2 YDEGEE. V was shortened by 0 bases and J by 14 bases, with 15 bases between the two germline ends. CDR3 DNA sequence: TGTGCCAGCAGCTTGGAAGGACGGGGGACGGCCCTCCACTTT. Translated: CASSLEGRGTALHF.